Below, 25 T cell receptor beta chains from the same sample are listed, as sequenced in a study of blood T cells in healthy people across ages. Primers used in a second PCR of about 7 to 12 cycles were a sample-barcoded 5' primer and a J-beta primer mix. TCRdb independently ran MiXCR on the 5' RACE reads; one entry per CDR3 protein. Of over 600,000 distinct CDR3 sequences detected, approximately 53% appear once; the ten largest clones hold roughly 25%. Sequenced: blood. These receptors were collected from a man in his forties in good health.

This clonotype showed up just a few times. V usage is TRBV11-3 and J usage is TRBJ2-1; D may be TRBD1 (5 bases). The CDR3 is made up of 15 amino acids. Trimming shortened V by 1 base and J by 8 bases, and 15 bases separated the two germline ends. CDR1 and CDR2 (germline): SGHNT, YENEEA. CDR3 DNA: TGTGCCAGCAGCTTAGGACCGGCTTGGGGCCATGAGCAGTTCTTC. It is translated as CASSLGPAWGHEQFF.

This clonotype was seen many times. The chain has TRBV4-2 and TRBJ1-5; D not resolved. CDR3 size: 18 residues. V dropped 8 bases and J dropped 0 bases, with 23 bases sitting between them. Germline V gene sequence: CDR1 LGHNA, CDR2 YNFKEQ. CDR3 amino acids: CASQLYSGWGDSNQPQHF. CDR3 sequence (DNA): TGTGCCAGCCAGCTATACAGTGGGTGGGGTGATAGCAATCAGCCCCAGCATTTT.

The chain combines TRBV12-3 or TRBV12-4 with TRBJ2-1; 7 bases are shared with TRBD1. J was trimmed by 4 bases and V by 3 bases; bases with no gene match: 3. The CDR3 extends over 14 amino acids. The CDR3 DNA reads TGTGCCAGCAGTTTTGGGACAGTATACAATGAGCAGTTCTTC. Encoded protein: CASSFGTVYNEQFF.

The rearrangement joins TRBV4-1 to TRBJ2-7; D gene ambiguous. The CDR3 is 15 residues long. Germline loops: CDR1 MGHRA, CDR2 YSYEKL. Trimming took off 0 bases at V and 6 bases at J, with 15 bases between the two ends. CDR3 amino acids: CASSQEVGWASEQYF. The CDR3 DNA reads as TGCGCCAGCAGCCAAGAGGTGGGATGGGCCTCCGAGCAGTACTTC.

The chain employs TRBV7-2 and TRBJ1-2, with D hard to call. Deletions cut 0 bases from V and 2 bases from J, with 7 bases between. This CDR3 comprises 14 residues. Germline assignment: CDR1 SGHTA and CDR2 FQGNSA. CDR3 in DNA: TGTGCCAGCAGCTTAGCCCAGGAGAACTATGGCTACACCTTC. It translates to CASSLAQENYGYTF.

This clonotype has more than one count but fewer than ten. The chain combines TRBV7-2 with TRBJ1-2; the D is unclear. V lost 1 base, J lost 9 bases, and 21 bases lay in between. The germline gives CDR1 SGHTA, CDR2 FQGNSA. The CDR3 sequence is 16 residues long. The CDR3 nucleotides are TGTGCCAGCAGCTTAGTTGTGGGCAGTTCGTTTAATAGCTACACCTTC. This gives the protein CASSLVVGSSFNSYTF.

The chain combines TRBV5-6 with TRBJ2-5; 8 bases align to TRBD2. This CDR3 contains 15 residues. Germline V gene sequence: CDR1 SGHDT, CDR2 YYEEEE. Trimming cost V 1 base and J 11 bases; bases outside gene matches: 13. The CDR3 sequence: CASSLSDRTAGEQYF. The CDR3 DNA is TGTGCCAGCAGCTTGTCGGACCGGACAGCGGGAGAGCAGTACTTC.

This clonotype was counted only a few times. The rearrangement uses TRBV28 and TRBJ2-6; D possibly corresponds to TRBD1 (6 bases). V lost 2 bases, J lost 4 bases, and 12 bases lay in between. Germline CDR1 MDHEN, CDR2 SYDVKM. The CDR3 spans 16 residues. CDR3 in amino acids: CASSLVLGTGANVLTF. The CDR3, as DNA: TGTGCCAGCAGTTTAGTCCTGGGGACAGGGGCCAACGTCCTGACTTTC. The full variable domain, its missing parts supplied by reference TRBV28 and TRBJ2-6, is DVKVTQSSRYLVKRTGEKVFLECVQDMDHENMFWYRQDPGLGLRLIYFSYDVKMKEKGDIPEGYSVSREKKERFSLILESASTNQTSMYLCASSLVLGTGANVLTFGAGSRLTVL.

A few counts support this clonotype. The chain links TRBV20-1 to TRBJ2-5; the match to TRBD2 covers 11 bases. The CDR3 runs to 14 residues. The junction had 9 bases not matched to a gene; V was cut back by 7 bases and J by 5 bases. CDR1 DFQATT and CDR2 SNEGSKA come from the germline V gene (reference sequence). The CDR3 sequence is CSVRDSGREETQYF. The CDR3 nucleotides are TGCAGTGTTAGGGATAGCGGGAGGGAGGAGACCCAGTACTTC.

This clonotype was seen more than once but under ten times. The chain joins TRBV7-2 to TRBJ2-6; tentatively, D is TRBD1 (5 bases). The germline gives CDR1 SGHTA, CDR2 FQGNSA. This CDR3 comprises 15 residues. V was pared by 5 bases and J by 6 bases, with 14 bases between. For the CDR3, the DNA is TGTGCCAGCAGCCCAGGGTTTTCCAAGGCCAACGTCCTGACTTTC. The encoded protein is CASSPGFSKANVLTF.

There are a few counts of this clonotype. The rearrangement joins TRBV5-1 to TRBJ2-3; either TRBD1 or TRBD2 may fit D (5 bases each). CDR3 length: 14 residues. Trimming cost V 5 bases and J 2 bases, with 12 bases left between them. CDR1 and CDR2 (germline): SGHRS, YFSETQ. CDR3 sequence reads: CASSPGDDTDTQYF. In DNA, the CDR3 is TGCGCCAGCAGTCCCGGGGACGACACAGATACGCAGTATTTT.

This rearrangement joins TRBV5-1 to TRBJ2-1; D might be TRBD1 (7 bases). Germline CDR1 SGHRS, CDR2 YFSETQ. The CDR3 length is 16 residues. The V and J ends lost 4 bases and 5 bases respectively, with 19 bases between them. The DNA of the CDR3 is TGCGCCAGCAGCCCATCCGGAGGGGGACAGAACAATGAGCAGTTCTTC. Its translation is CASSPSGGGQNNEQFF.

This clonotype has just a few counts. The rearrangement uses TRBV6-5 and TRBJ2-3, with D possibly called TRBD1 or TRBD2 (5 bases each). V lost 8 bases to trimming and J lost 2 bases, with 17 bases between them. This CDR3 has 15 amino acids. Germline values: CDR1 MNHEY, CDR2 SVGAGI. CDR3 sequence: CASQSVGEPTDTQYF. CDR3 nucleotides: TGTGCCAGCCAATCGGTGGGGGAACCCACAGATACGCAGTATTTT.

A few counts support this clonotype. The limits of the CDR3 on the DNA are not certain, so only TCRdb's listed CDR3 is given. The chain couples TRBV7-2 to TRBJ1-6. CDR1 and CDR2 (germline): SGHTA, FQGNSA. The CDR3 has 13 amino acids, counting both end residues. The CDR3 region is CASSLFLYSPLHF.

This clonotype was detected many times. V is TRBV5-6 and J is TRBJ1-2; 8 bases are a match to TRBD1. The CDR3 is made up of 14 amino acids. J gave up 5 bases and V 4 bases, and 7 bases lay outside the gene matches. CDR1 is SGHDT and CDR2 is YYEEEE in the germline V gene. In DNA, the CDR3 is TGTGCCAGCAGCCGCCGGGACAGGCCTTATGGCTACACCTTC. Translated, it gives CASSRRDRPYGYTF.

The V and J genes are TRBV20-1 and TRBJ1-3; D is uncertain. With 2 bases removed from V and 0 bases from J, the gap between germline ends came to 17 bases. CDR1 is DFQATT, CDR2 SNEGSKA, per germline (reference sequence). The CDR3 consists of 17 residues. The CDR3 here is CSARPYPSVLSGNTIYF. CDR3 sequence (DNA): TGCAGTGCTAGACCTTATCCATCGGTCCTCTCTGGAAACACCATATATTTT.

The CDR3 loop is CASSQGDLETQYF. The DNA of the CDR3 is TGTGCCAGCAGTCAAGGGGATTTAGAGACCCAGTACTTC. V and J are TRBV12-3 or TRBV12-4 and TRBJ2-4; TRBD1 might be the D (5 bases). Matching the DNA end better, TRBJ2-5 makes the J call doubtful. The CDR3 consists of 13 residues.

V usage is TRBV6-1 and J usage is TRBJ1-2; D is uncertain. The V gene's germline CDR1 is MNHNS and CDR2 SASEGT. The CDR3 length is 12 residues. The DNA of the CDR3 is TGTGTCACACACGCTAAAGGTAGTGGCTACACCTTC. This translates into CVTHAKGSGYTF.

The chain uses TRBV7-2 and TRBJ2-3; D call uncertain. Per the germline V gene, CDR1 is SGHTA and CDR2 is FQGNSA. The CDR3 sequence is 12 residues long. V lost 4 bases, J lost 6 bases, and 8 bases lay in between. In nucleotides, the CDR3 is TGTGCCAGCAGCTCCATGGGGGATACGCAGTATTTT. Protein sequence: CASSSMGDTQYF. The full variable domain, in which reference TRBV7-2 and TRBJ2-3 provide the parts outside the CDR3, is GAGVSQSPSNKVTEKGKDVELRCDPISGHTALYWYRQSLGQGLEFLIYFQGNSAPDKSGLPSDRFSAERTGGSVSTLTIQRTQQEDSAVYLCASSSMGDTQYFGPGTRLTVL.

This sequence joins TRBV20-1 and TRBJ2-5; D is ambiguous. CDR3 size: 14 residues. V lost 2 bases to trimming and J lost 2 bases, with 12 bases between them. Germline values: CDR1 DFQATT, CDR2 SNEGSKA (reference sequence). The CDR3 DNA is TGCAGTGCTAGACTAGTCCCCAAGCAAGAGACCCAGTACTTC. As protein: CSARLVPKQETQYF.

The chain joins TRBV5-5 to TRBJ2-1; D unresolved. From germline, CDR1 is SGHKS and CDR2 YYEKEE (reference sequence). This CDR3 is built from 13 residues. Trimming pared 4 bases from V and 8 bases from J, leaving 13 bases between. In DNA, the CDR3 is TGTGCCAGCAGCCCAACTTCCCGCGATGAGCAGTTCTTC. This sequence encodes CASSPTSRDEQFF.

The CDR3, as DNA: TGTGCCAGCAGTTTTACTAGTTACAATGAGCAGTTCTTC. Its protein product is CASSFTSYNEQFF. The chain couples TRBV12-3 or TRBV12-4 to TRBJ2-1, with TRBD2 as a possible D gene (5 bases). The CDR3 is 13 residues long. V was trimmed by 3 bases and J by 4 bases, leaving 7 bases between them.

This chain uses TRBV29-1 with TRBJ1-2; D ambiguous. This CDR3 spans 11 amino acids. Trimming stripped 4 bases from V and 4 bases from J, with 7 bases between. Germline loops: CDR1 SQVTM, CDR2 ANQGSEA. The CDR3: CSVVAGYGYTF. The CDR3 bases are TGCAGCGTTGTAGCGGGCTATGGCTACACCTTC.

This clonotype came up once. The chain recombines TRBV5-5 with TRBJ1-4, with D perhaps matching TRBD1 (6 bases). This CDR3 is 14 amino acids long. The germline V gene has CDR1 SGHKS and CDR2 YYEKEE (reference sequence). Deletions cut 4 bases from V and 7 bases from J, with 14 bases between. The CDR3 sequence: CASSGTGGVEKLFF. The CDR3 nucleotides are TGTGCCAGCAGCGGTACGGGGGGCGTTGAAAAACTGTTTTTT.

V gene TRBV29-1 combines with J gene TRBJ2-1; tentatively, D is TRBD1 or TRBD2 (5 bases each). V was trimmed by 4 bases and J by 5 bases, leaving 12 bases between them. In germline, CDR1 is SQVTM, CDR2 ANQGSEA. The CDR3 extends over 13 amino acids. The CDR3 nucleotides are TGCAGCGTTGCGACGGGGCTGAACAATGAGCAGTTCTTC. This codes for CSVATGLNNEQFF.